This T cell receptor (beta chain) is from a study of beta chain features in type 1 diabetes. CDR1 is SGHTA, CDR2 FQGNSA, per germline. The V segment lost 5 bases and the J segment 0 bases; nucleotides outside the gene matches: 6. The CDR3 sequence is 15 residues long. The investigators reverse transcribed all of the isolated RNA, so they sequenced expressed TCRB transcripts. Produced via immunoSEQ multiplex PCR; TCRdb's table is partial and in-frame only. Of 38,000 or so clones listed, around 60% are singletons. The sample consisted of Tregs from blood. This rearrangement joins TRBV7-2 to TRBJ2-7, with 8 bases identical to TRBD1. The receptor's source is a young woman in good health. CDR3 region: CASSLWTGSSYEQYF. The CDR3 DNA sequence: TGTGCCAGCAGCCTCTGGACAGGGAGCTCCTACGAGCAGTACTTC.